A single sample is the source of the 13 T cell receptor beta chains below, sequenced in a study of cytomegalovirus exposure and HLA in healthy donors. Generated by immunoSEQ multiplex PCR, the TCRdb table keeps only in-frame clones and is missing some. The sample shows 120,000 or so clones, approximately 90% of them seen only once. The source material was PBMCs. The receptors shown here come from a woman aged 18-35 years in good health and CMV-seronegative.

The V and J genes are TRBV7-2 and TRBJ2-4; no reliable D call. This CDR3 comprises 16 residues. Germline V gene data show CDR1 as SGHTA and CDR2 as FQGNSA. The V end was cut by 2 bases, the J end by 0 bases, with 11 bases between. The CDR3 DNA follows: TGTGCCAGCAGCTTACGTGGCACATTAGCCAAAAACATTCAGTACTTC. Translating gives CASSLRGTLAKNIQYF.

The V call is TRBV4-2, the J call TRBJ1-6; 8 bases map to TRBD1. Germline CDR1 and CDR2: LGHNA and YNFKEQ. The CDR3 extends over 19 amino acids. V dropped 4 bases and J dropped 0; count of bases not matched to a gene: 11. CDR3 sequence reads: CASSRERGTGYSYNSPLHF. The DNA for the CDR3 is TGTGCCAGCAGCCGGGAAAGAGGGACAGGTTACTCCTATAATTCACCCCTCCACTTT.

The V call is TRBV4-2, the J call TRBJ2-1; D might be TRBD2 (5 bases). This CDR3 comprises 16 residues. CDR1 LGHNA and CDR2 YNFKEQ come from the germline V gene. Deletions cut 0 bases from V and 4 bases from J, with 13 bases between. CDR3: CASSQDLLGPYNEQFF. In DNA form, the CDR3 reads TGTGCCAGCAGCCAAGATCTACTAGGGCCTTACAATGAGCAGTTCTTC.

The chain combines TRBV6-6 with TRBJ1-5; D unclear. This CDR3 contains 13 residues. The V end was cut by 2 bases, the J end by 8 bases, with 10 bases between. From germline, CDR1 is MNHNY and CDR2 SVGAGI (reference sequence). The CDR3 DNA reads as TGTGCCAGCAGTTACGAAAGCTTTGAGCCCCAGCATTTT. The encoded protein is CASSYESFEPQHF.

The chain combines TRBV6-1 with TRBJ2-5, with D hard to call. This CDR3 is 15 amino acids long. Germline assignment: CDR1 MNHNS and CDR2 SASEGT. Trimming cost V 2 bases and J 1 base, with 11 bases left between them. CDR3 bases: TGTGCCAGCAGTGAAAGAGGCAATACCCAAGAGACCCAGTACTTC. This translates into CASSERGNTQETQYF.

The chain carries TRBV7-2 and TRBJ2-3, with TRBD2 matching over 7 bases. Trimming removed 5 bases from V and 5 bases from J; junction bases left unmatched: 7. Germline V gene sequence: CDR1 SGHTA, CDR2 FQGNSA. CDR3 length: 14 residues. CDR3 amino acids: CASSPGLFQDTQYF. CDR3 in DNA: TGTGCCAGCAGCCCGGGACTATTCCAAGATACGCAGTATTTT.

V gene TRBV19 combines with J gene TRBJ1-5; no reliable D call. V was pared by 0 bases and J by 4 bases, with 10 bases between. Germline assignment: CDR1 LNHDA and CDR2 SQIVND (reference sequence). This CDR3 has 15 residues. The CDR3 sequence is CASSIDPPRNQPQHF. CDR3 nucleotides: TGTGCCAGTAGTATAGATCCCCCGAGGAATCAGCCCCAGCATTTT.

This clone has only one observation. V is TRBV2 and J is TRBJ2-1; tentative D call: TRBD1 (5 bases). The CDR3 has 15 amino acids. From germline, CDR1 is SNHLY and CDR2 FYNNEI. Trimming shortened V by 5 bases and J by 2 bases, and 13 bases separated the two germline ends. DNA for the CDR3: TGTGCCAGCAGTTTCCCCAGGGAAACCTACAATGAGCAGTTCTTC. Its translation: CASSFPRETYNEQFF. Variable domain in full (rest from reference TRBV2 and TRBJ2-1): EPEVTQTPSHQVTQMGQEVILRCVPISNHLYFYWYRQILGQKVEFLVSFYNNEISEKSEIFDDQFSVERPDGSNFTLKIRSTKLEDSAMYFCASSFPRETYNEQFFGPGTRLTVL.

The chain links TRBV28 to TRBJ2-7; D gene uncertain. V was trimmed by 4 bases and J by 2 bases, leaving 6 bases between them. This CDR3 spans 12 amino acids. Germline-derived CDR1 and CDR2 are MDHEN and SYDVKM. The CDR3 sequence is CASSSGPYEQYF. CDR3 nucleotide sequence: TGTGCCAGCAGTTCCGGTCCCTACGAGCAGTACTTC.

V and J are TRBV27 and TRBJ2-1; 11 bases are shared with TRBD2. From germline, CDR1 is MNHEY and CDR2 SMNVEV (reference sequence). J was trimmed by 0 bases and V by 6 bases; bases with no gene match: 13. This CDR3 is 19 amino acids long. In DNA, the CDR3 is TGTGCCAGCAGCCGGCTAGCGGGAGGAACCCAAAGCTCCTACAATGAGCAGTTCTTC. Protein sequence: CASSRLAGGTQSSYNEQFF.

The chain combines TRBV2 with TRBJ2-7, with a tentative D call TRBD1 (6 bases). V lost 8 bases to trimming and J lost 2 bases, with 10 bases between them. Per germline, CDR1 SNHLY and CDR2 FYNNEI. CDR3 length: 12 residues. CDR3 DNA: TGTGCCAGCGCACGACAGGCCTACGAGCAGTACTTC. Amino acid sequence: CASARQAYEQYF.

The rearrangement links TRBV6-1 to TRBJ2-7; 8 nucleotides align to TRBD1. The CDR3 consists of 12 residues. CDR1 and CDR2 from the germline V gene are MNHNS and SASEGT. With V trimmed by 6 bases and J by 4 bases, 2 bases remained unmatched. The CDR3 protein is CASSGQGYEQYF. The CDR3 nucleotides are TGTGCCAGCAGCGGACAGGGTTACGAGCAGTACTTC.

The chain has TRBV10-3 and TRBJ1-5; D remains unclear. CDR1 ENHRY and CDR2 SYGVKD come from the germline V gene. The CDR3 runs to 15 residues. V lost 3 bases, J lost 3 bases, and 12 bases lay in between. The CDR3 coding sequence is TGTGCCATCAGTGAAGGTGGACTCATCAATCAGCCCCAGCATTTT. This encodes CAISEGGLINQPQHF.